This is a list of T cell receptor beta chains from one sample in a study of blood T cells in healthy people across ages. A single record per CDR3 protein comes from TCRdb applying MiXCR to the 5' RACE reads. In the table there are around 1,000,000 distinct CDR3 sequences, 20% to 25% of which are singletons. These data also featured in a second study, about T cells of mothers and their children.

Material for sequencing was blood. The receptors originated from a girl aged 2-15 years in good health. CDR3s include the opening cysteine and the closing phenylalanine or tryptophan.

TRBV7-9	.	CASSPVTGLISYEQYF
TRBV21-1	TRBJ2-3	CASSPPKTSTYF
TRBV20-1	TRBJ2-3	CSARASDTQYF
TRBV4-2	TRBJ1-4	CASSPRMTNEKLFF
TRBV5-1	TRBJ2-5	CASSLEGNQETQYF
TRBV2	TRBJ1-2	CASSEAHGGDISGYTF
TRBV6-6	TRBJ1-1	CASSFDRGTMNTEAFF
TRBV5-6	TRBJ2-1	CASSSSGREQFF
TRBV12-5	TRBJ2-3	CASGLVTPDPFTSTDTQYF
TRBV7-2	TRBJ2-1	CASSPPGGAYNEQFF
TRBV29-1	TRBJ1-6	CSAGQGRESPLHF